The sequence of this T cell receptor beta chain was determined in a study of T-cell memory formation after mild COVID-19. TCRdb analysed the 5' RACE reads with MiXCR anew, one entry per CDR3 protein. Counted here are some 150,000 distinct CDR3 sequences, 6% occurring once; the ten biggest clones make up roughly 2.1%. This clonotype was detected a few times. Looked up from germline, CDR1 is LGHDT and CDR2 is YNNKEL (reference sequence). The CDR3 has 15 residues. Trimming cost V 2 bases and J 4 bases, with 13 bases left between them. The chain carries TRBV3-1 and TRBJ2-3; tentative D call: TRBD1 (5 bases). This TCR was sampled from an adult woman who had mild COVID-19 (a few samples of this study predate the infection). Cell type and time point are not known. The specimen sequenced was PBMCs or a T cell subset sorted from them (not recorded which). The CDR3 nucleotides read TGTGCCAGCAGCCAACAGGGTGCTAGACCAGATACGCAGTATTTT. Protein sequence: CASSQQGARPDTQYF.